The 23 T cell receptor beta chains in this list originate from one sample, sequenced in a study of OX40 agonist ivuxolimab in advanced cancers. The data were produced by immunoSEQ multiplex PCR, yet TCRdb's version contains in-frame clones alone and is incomplete. The sample gives under 80,000 clones, around 87% of which show up once; roughly 0.98% is in the top ten. The sample consisted of CD4+ or CD8+ T cells sorted from blood, taken in a trial of the OX40 agonist ivuxolimab. These receptors originate from an adult with an advanced solid tumor such as melanoma, head and neck, liver or kidney cancer.

The rearrangement links TRBV2 to TRBJ2-7, with D possibly matching TRBD2 (6 bases). The CDR3 consists of 17 residues. Germline V gene lookup returns CDR1 SNHLY and CDR2 FYNNEI. Trimming shortened V by 4 bases and J by 3 bases, and 22 bases separated the two germline ends. For the CDR3, the DNA is TGTGCCAGCAGTGGGAAAGGGACTCCTCAAAGGCTCTACGAGCAGTACTTC. Amino acids: CASSGKGTPQRLYEQYF. Complete variable domain (other parts from reference TRBV2 and TRBJ2-7): EPEVTQTPSHQVTQMGQEVILRCVPISNHLYFYWYRQILGQKVEFLVSFYNNEISEKSEIFDDQFSVERPDGSNFTLKIRSTKLEDSAMYFCASSGKGTPQRLYEQYFGPGTRLTVT.

This chain links TRBV18 with TRBJ1-2; TRBD1 might be the D (6 bases). Germline V gene lookup returns CDR1 KGHSH and CDR2 LQKENI. V gave up 0 bases and J gave up 4 bases, with 12 bases separating them. This CDR3 spans 15 amino acids. The CDR3 region has the DNA TGTGCCAGCTCACCACCGGGGAAAGGGGGCTATGGCTACACCTTC. Translating gives CASSPPGKGGYGYTF. The full variable domain, completed using reference TRBV18 and TRBJ1-2, is NAGVMQNPRHLVRRRGQEARLRCSPMKGHSHVYWYRQLPEEGLKFMVYLQKENIIDESGMPKERFSAEFPKEGPSILRIQQVVRGDSAAYFCASSPPGKGGYGYTFGSGTRLTVV.

The CDR3: CASRVPDRGNLYF. Here the CDR3 DNA reads TGCGCCAGCAGGGTGCCGGACAGGGGAAATCTGTACTTC. The chain combines TRBV5-1 with TRBJ2-7, with 9 bases matching TRBD1. Germline loops: CDR1 SGHRS, CDR2 YFSETQ. V lost 5 bases, J lost 12 bases, and 12 bases stayed unmatched. The CDR3 spans 13 residues.

The rearrangement uses TRBV21-1 and TRBJ1-1. TRBV21-1 is given as a pseudogene. This CDR3 has 16 amino acids. Here the CDR3 reads CASSSGEGFLNTEAFF. The CDR3 DNA reads TGTGCCAGCAGCTCCGGGGAGGGTTTTCTGAACACTGAAGCTTTCTTT.

Concerning this clone itself: One end of the junction does not line up with germline, which may come from a read error. The chain employs TRBV30 and TRBJ2-7, with D possibly TRBD1 on 5 matching bases. The CDR3 is 12 residues long. From germline, CDR1 is GTSNPN and CDR2 SVGIG (reference sequence). The DNA for the CDR3 is TGTGCCTGGAGGAAACGTCAGGGATACCCCCTTTTC. Translating it yields CAWRKRQGYPLF.

This clone was seen a few times. The rearrangement uses TRBV25-1 and TRBJ1-3, with TRBD1 matching over 7 bases. The CDR3 consists of 15 residues. Germline V CDR1 and CDR2: MGHDK, SYGVNS. V shed 4 bases, J shed 1 base, and the junction held 4 bases outside the gene matches. CDR3 in amino acids: CASSGTGVSGNTIYF. CDR3 DNA: TGTGCCAGCAGTGGTACAGGGGTTTCTGGAAACACCATATATTTT.

This chain connects TRBV29-1 to TRBJ2-3; D is undetermined. The CDR3 loop spans 11 amino acids. Germline V gene data show CDR1 as SQVTM and CDR2 as ANQGSEA. V was trimmed by 3 bases and J by 4 bases, leaving 5 bases between them. CDR3 nucleotide sequence: TGCAGCGTTGATAAGGCAGATACGCAGTATTTT. This encodes CSVDKADTQYF.

This clone was seen once. The chain couples TRBV18 to TRBJ1-5; D possibly corresponds to TRBD1 (5 bases). V dropped 2 bases and J dropped 4 bases, with 9 bases sitting between them. The CDR3 is 14 amino acids. Germline values: CDR1 KGHSH, CDR2 LQKENI. The CDR3 coding sequence is TGTGCCAGCTCACCAGGGGCAGGGAATCAGCCCCAGCATTTT. Residues: CASSPGAGNQPQHF.

A note on this clone: The same CDR3 is also encoded by other DNA sequences in this sample. The chain couples TRBV6-1 to TRBJ1-2; D perhaps matches TRBD1 (6 bases). The CDR3 sequence is 13 residues long. V was shortened by 0 bases and J by 4 bases, with 6 bases between the two germline ends. Germline assignment: CDR1 MNHNS and CDR2 SASEGT. The CDR3 DNA reads as TGTGCCAGCAGTGAAGCAGGGGGCTATGGCTACACCTTC. Amino acids: CASSEAGGYGYTF.

The chain employs TRBV9 and TRBJ2-3; the match to TRBD2 covers 10 bases. CDR1 SGDLS and CDR2 YYNGEE come from the germline V gene. This CDR3 contains 15 residues. The V and J ends lost 0 bases and 6 bases, in that order; junction bases with no gene match: 4. The DNA of the CDR3 is TGTGCCAGCAGCGTAGCAGCGGGAGGGCCGGATACGCAGTATTTT. It codes for CASSVAAGGPDTQYF.

The chain combines TRBV11-2 with TRBJ2-1; 8 nucleotides align to TRBD1. Germline values: CDR1 SGHAT, CDR2 FQNNGV. Trimming cost V 0 bases and J 12 bases; bases outside gene matches: 10. The CDR3 has 15 amino acids. In DNA, the CDR3 is TGTGCCAGCAGCTTAGAGCAGGACAGGGCCGTAGGGCAGTTCTTC. It translates to CASSLEQDRAVGQFF.

In DNA, the CDR3 is TGCGCCAGCAGCCAAGAGAGGAGTAGAGGACTAGCGGACAACGAGCAGTACTTC. As protein: CASSQERSRGLADNEQYF. The V gene is TRBV4-1, the J gene TRBJ2-7; the match to TRBD2 covers 10 bases. Trimming at V came to 0 bases and at J to 5 bases, leaving 13 bases not matched to a gene. The CDR3 consists of 18 residues. The germline gives CDR1 MGHRA, CDR2 YSYEKL.

V gene TRBV30 combines with J gene TRBJ2-6; D not resolved. Germline V CDR1 and CDR2: GTSNPN, SVGIG (reference sequence). The CDR3 contains 15 residues. With 4 bases removed from V and 0 bases from J, the gap between germline ends came to 10 bases. CDR3 protein: CAWNPDPSGANVLTF. DNA for the CDR3: TGTGCCTGGAATCCTGATCCCTCTGGGGCCAACGTCCTGACTTTC.

This clone appeared a single time. The chain is built from TRBV28 and TRBJ2-7; TRBD2 matches at 8 bases. Unmatched junction bases numbered 6, after V lost 6 bases and J lost 2 bases. Germline V gene lookup returns CDR1 MDHEN and CDR2 SYDVKM. The CDR3 runs 14 residues. The CDR3 is CASRQAGATYEQYF. The CDR3 nucleotides are TGTGCCAGCAGGCAAGCGGGAGCCACCTACGAGCAGTACTTC.

This chain links TRBV2 with TRBJ1-3; the D gene is possibly TRBD1 (6 bases). CDR3 length: 16 residues. The germline CDR1 and CDR2 sequences are SNHLY and FYNNEI. The V end lost 4 bases, the J end lost 1 base, and 14 bases lay between the germline ends. CDR3 sequence: CASSGLQGGSGNTIYF. The CDR3 DNA is TGTGCCAGCAGTGGGTTACAGGGAGGGTCTGGAAACACCATATATTTT.

This chain uses TRBV7-2 with TRBJ1-2, with 7 bases matching TRBD1. J lost 9 bases, V lost 0 bases, and 10 bases had no gene match. Germline CDR1 reads SGHTA; CDR2 reads FQGNSA. This CDR3 has 15 amino acids. In DNA form, the CDR3 reads TGTGCCAGCAGCTTAGCGACAGGGATCGGGTCTCGCTACACCTTC. It yields the protein CASSLATGIGSRYTF.

The chain joins TRBV11-2 to TRBJ1-5; D is unclear. Germline loops: CDR1 SGHAT, CDR2 FQNNGV. The CDR3 is 13 amino acids. The V end was cut by 1 base, the J end by 6 bases, with 7 bases between. The CDR3 loop is CASSLAAGQPQHF. The CDR3 DNA follows: TGTGCCAGCAGCTTAGCTGCAGGTCAGCCCCAGCATTTT.

This chain links TRBV2 with TRBJ1-1; no definite D call. The CDR3 runs to 11 residues. The V end lost 4 bases, the J end lost 5 bases, and 5 bases lay between the germline ends. CDR1 and CDR2 from the germline V gene are SNHLY and FYNNEI. CDR3 region: CASSVKTEAFF. CDR3 DNA: TGTGCCAGCAGTGTCAAAACTGAAGCTTTCTTT.

The chain uses TRBV2 and TRBJ1-4; the D is unclear. V lost 6 bases and J 6 bases, leaving 14 bases between the germline ends. CDR1 and CDR2 from the germline V gene are SNHLY and FYNNEI. The CDR3 is 14 amino acids. CDR3 protein: CASRINIRDEKLFF. The CDR3 DNA is TGTGCCAGCAGGATCAATATTCGGGATGAAAAACTGTTTTTT.

This clone appeared once. V gene TRBV9 combines with J gene TRBJ2-2; no clear D gene. Trimming removed 0 bases at V and 2 bases at J, with 5 bases between. The germline V gene encodes CDR1 SGDLS and CDR2 YYNGEE. The CDR3 runs to 14 residues. The CDR3 DNA reads TGTGCCAGCAGCGTAGCAGTAAACACCGGGGAGCTGTTTTTT. Residues: CASSVAVNTGELFF.

The rearrangement uses TRBV5-1 and TRBJ2-3; the D call may be TRBD1 or TRBD2 (7 bases each). The germline CDR1 and CDR2 sequences are SGHRS and YFSETQ. The CDR3 spans 15 residues. V lost 4 bases and J lost 2, with 14 bases in between. The CDR3 region is CASSPGGQYTDTQYF. CDR3 coding DNA: TGCGCCAGCAGCCCGGGGGGACAGTACACAGATACGCAGTATTTT.

This clone was seen a single time. V is TRBV27 and J is TRBJ2-7; a weak D match, TRBD1 (7 bases). Germline CDR1 and CDR2: MNHEY and SMNVEV (reference sequence). Trimming cost V 3 bases and J 4 bases, with 25 bases left between them. There are 18 residues in the CDR3. Written as DNA, the CDR3 is TGTGCCAGCAGTTTCGGCAGGGGGGCCCCGGGTTTCACTTACGAGCAGTACTTC. Amino acids: CASSFGRGAPGFTYEQYF.

The chain has TRBV6-1 and TRBJ1-3; D call uncertain. Trimming cost V 4 bases and J 0 bases, with 7 bases left between them. The CDR3 is made up of 14 amino acids. Germline CDR1 and CDR2: MNHNS and SASEGT. CDR3 nucleotide sequence: TGTGCCAGCAGTGCCCCGATCTCTGGAAACACCATATATTTT. It is translated as CASSAPISGNTIYF.